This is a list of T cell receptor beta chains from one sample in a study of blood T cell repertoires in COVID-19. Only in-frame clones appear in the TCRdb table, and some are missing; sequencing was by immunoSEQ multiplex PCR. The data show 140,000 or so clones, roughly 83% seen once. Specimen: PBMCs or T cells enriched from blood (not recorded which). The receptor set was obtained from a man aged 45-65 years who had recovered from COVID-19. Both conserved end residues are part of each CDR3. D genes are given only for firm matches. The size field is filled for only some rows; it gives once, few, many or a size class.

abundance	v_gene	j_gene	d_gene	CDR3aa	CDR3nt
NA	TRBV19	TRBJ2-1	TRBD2	CASSILDGGAHNEQFF	TGTGCCAGTAGTATTCTTGACGGGGGGGCCCACAATGAGCAGTTCTTC
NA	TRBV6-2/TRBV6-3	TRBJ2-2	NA	CASSPYTLGLNTGELFF	TGTGCCAGCAGTCCGTATACCCTAGGTTTGAACACCGGGGAGCTGTTTTTT
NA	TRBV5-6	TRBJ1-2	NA	CASSSSGPPYGYTF	TGTGCCAGCAGTTCCTCAGGTCCCCCCTATGGCTACACCTTC
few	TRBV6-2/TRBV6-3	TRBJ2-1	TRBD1	CASSYPDRAEGNEQFF	TGTGCCAGCAGTTACCCGGACAGGGCGGAGGGGAATGAGCAGTTCTTC
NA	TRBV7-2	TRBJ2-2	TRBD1	CASSLVTGATGELFF	TGTGCCAGCAGCTTAGTAACAGGGGCCACCGGGGAGCTGTTTTTT
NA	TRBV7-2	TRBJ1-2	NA	CASSLASDGYTF	TGTGCCAGCAGCTTAGCGTCAGATGGCTACACCTTC
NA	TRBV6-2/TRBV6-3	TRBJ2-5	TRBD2	CASSAFGRGNQETQYF	TGTGCCAGCAGTGCGTTTGGGCGGGGGAACCAAGAGACCCAGTACTTC
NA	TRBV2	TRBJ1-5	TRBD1	CASSAYRDRVRQPQHF	TGTGCCAGCAGTGCGTACCGGGACAGGGTTCGGCAGCCCCAGCATTTT
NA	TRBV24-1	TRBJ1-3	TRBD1	CATSVDRDRVSFGNTIYF	TGTGCCACCAGTGTTGACCGGGACAGGGTGTCTTTTGGAAACACCATATATTTT
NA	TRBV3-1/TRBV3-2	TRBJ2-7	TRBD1	CASSQNRDRAHFPYEQYF	TGTGCCAGCAGCCAAAACCGGGACAGGGCCCACTTTCCCTACGAGCAGTACTTC
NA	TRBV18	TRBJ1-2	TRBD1	CASSPVPGGASYGYTF	TGTGCCAGCTCACCCGTCCCAGGGGGCGCAAGCTATGGCTACACCTTC
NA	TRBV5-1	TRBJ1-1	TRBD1	CASSKDRGLIGTEAFF	TGCGCCAGCAGCAAGGACAGGGGGCTGATAGGCACTGAAGCTTTCTTT
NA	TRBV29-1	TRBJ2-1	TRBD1	CSGRTGQGLNEQFF	TGCAGCGGTAGGACGGGACAGGGTCTCAATGAGCAGTTCTTC
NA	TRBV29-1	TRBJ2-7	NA	CSVQQGSYEQYF	TGCAGCGTTCAACAGGGATCGTACGAGCAGTACTTC
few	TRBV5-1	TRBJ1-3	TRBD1	CASSLAGQPDTIYF	TGCGCCAGCAGCTTGGCGGGACAGCCGGACACCATATATTTT
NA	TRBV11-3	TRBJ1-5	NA	CASSSNISGLHQPQHF	TGTGCCAGCAGCTCTAACATCTCAGGGCTTCATCAGCCCCAGCATTTT
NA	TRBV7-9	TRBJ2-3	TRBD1	CASSRTGGSTDTQYF	TGTGCCAGCAGCCGAACAGGGGGAAGCACAGATACGCAGTATTTT
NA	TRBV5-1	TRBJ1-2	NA	CASSLERDYGYTF	TGCGCCAGCAGCTTGGAGAGGGACTATGGCTACACCTTC
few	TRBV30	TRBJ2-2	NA	CACSLNTGELFF	TGTGCCTGTTCCCTTAACACCGGGGAGCTGTTTTTT
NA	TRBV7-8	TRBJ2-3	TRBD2	CASSPQGLASTDTQYF	TGTGCCAGCAGCCCGCAGGGACTAGCTAGCACAGATACGCAGTATTTT
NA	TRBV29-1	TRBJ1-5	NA	CSVEDRGGNQPQHF	TGCAGCGTTGAAGATCGAGGTGGGAATCAGCCCCAGCATTTT
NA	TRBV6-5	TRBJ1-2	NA	CASTKQGFGYTF	TGTGCCAGCACCAAACAGGGCTTTGGCTACACCTTC
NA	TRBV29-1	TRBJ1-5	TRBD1	CSVLTGNNQPQHF	TGCAGCGTCCTGACAGGGAACAATCAGCCCCAGCATTTT
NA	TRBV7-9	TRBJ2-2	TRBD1	CASSPTGAGELFF	TGTGCCAGCAGCCCTACAGGGGCCGGGGAGCTGTTTTTT
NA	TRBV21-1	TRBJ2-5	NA	CASSKGGIAGPLYQETQYF	TGTGCCAGCAGCAAAGGGGGAATAGCGGGACCTCTGTACCAAGAGACCCAGTACTTC
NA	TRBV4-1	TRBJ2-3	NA	CASSPGHSTDTQYF	TGCGCCAGCAGCCCGGGACACAGCACAGATACGCAGTATTTT
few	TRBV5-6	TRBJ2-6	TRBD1	CASSSYGTDSGANVLTF	TGTGCCAGCAGCTCGTACGGGACAGACTCTGGGGCCAACGTCCTGACTTTC
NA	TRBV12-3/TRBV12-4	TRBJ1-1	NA	CASSLQVLEAFF	TGTGCCAGCAGCTTACAGGTTTTGGAAGCTTTCTTT
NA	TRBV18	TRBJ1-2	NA	CASSTPGYGYTF	TGTGCCAGCTCGACCCCGGGCTATGGCTACACCTTC
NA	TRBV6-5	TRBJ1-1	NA	CASSYSPRGKGKAFF	TGTGCCAGCAGTTACTCCCCCAGGGGAAAGGGTAAAGCTTTCTTT
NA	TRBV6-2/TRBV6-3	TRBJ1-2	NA	CASSYPGSWLRDYGYTF	TGTGCCAGCAGTTACCCCGGCTCGTGGTTGCGGGACTATGGCTACACCTTC
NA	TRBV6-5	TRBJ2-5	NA	CASSYAGAPRETQYF	TGTGCCAGCAGTTACGCGGGGGCGCCGAGAGAGACCCAGTACTTC
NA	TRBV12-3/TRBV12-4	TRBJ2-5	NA	CASSLRGSETQYF	TGTGCCAGCAGTTTAAGGGGATCGGAGACCCAGTACTTC
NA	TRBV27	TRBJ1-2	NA	CASSLYEGSNYGYTF	TGTGCCAGCAGTTTATATGAGGGAAGTAACTATGGCTACACCTTC
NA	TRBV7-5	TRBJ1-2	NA	CARSSQDRGPPHHGYTF	TGTGCCAGAAGCTCCCAGGACAGGGGCCCGCCACACCATGGCTACACCTTC
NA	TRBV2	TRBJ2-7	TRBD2	CASSTSGGAEQYF	TGTGCCAGCTCGACTAGCGGGGGGGCCGAGCAGTACTTC
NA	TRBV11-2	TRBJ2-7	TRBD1	CASSRGQAYEQYF	TGTGCCAGCAGCCGCGGACAGGCCTACGAGCAGTACTTC
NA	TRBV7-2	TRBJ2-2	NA	CASSPNYSTGELFF	TGTGCCAGCAGCCCGAATTACAGTACCGGGGAGCTGTTTTTT
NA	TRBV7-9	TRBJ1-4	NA	CASSLGAAGNEKLFF	TGTGCCAGCAGCCTAGGGGCCGCCGGAAATGAAAAACTGTTTTTT
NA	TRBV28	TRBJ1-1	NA	CASSRGTGFTEAFF	TGTGCCAGCAGTCGCGGGACGGGGTTCACTGAAGCTTTCTTT
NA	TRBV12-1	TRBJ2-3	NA	CASSFRRGGKSTDTQYF	TGTGCCAGCAGCTTTCGGCGGGGGGGTAAGAGCACAGATACGCAGTATTTT
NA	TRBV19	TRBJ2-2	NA	CASSMRVGGQSTGELFF	TGTGCCAGTAGTATGCGCGTGGGGGGACAGAGCACCGGGGAGCTGTTTTTT
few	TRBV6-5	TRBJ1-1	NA	CASTSAQGKYTEAFF	TGTGCCAGCACTTCCGCACAGGGAAAGTACACTGAAGCTTTCTTT
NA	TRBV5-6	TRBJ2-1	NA	CASSLDSTVYNEQFF	TGTGCCAGCAGCTTGGACAGCACAGTTTACAATGAGCAGTTCTTC
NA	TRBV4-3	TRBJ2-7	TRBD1	CASSPGQGAYEQYF	TGCGCCAGCAGCCCGGGACAGGGGGCCTACGAGCAGTACTTC
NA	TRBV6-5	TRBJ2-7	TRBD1	CASRSGTGYEQYF	TGTGCCAGCAGATCCGGGACAGGCTACGAGCAGTACTTC
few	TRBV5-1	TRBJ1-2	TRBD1	CASSLGQGRGGYTF	TGCGCCAGCAGCTTGGGACAGGGTCGGGGTGGCTACACCTTC
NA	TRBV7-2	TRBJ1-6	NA	CASSLSGVGSPLHF	TGTGCCAGCAGCTTAAGTGGAGTCGGTTCACCCCTCCACTTT
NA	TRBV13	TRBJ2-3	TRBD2	CASSMGLAGGLTDTQYF	TGTGCCAGCAGCATGGGACTAGCGGGGGGACTCACAGATACGCAGTATTTT
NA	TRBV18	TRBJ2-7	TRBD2	CASSPLRLAGPSSYEQYF	TGTGCCAGCTCACCACTGCGTCTAGCGGGGCCCTCCTCCTACGAGCAGTACTTC
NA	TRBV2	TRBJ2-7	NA	CASTRVYEQYF	TGTGCCAGCACCAGGGTCTACGAGCAGTACTTC